A selection of T cell receptor beta chains follows, all from one sample in a study of CD8+CD57+ T cells in acquired aplastic anemia. TCRdb fed the reads into MiXCR, producing one record per CDR3 protein. The sample lists a few hundred thousand distinct CDR3 sequences, roughly 80% occurring once. Sequenced: sorted CD4+, CD8+, or CD8+CD57+ T cells (not recorded which) from PBMCs. The receptors shown here come from a human donor with aplastic anemia. The CDR3 runs from the conserved cysteine through the conserved F or W. Fields, in order: D gene, clone size, J gene, V gene, CDR3 DNA, CDR3 protein. The D gene is left open where the match is weak. Clone sizes are given selectively: once, few, many, or a class where the clone is expanded.

. . TRBJ2-5 TRBV11-3 TGTGCCAGCAGCTTAGGGGGGGCAACCCAGTACTTC CASSLGGATQYF
. . TRBJ2-2 TRBV14 TGTGCCAGCAGAGAGGGGAGCGGATGGGCAAACACCGGGGAGCTGTTTTTT CASREGSGWANTGELFF
. . TRBJ2-3 TRBV7-9 TGTGCCAGCGGCCACGGGAGCACAGATACGCCGTATTTT CASGHGSTDTPYF
. many TRBJ1-1 TRBV11-2 TGTGCCAGCAGCTTATTCAGTAACACTGAAGCTTTCTTT CASSLFSNTEAFF
. . TRBJ2-3 TRBV7-9 TGTGCCAGCAGCCCCTTGGGGGGGCCCGACAGAGATACGCAGTATTTT CASSPLGGPDRDTQYF
. few TRBJ2-3 TRBV29-1 TGCAGCGTTGAATCCGGTTGGGGGACAGATACGCAGTATTTT CSVESGWGTDTQYF
. . TRBJ1-1 TRBV7-9 TGTGCCAGCAGCGTAAGTGGCGGGGGGGCAGATGAGCAGTCTTTCTTT CASSVSGGGADEQSFF
. . TRBJ1-1 TRBV7-2 TGTGCCAGCAGCCTAGATCTGCCAGCGTACACTGAAAGTTTCTTT CASSLDLPAYTESFF
. . TRBJ1-5 TRBV5-5 . CASSFTSCSARDRAAGSNQPQHF
. . TRBJ2-1 TRBV7-2 TGTGCCAGCAGCTTACAAAGAAGTGGGGGGACGCAGGAGCAGTTCTTC CASSLQRSGGTQEQFF
. . TRBJ2-7 TRBV2 TGTGCCAGCAGCAACGTTGGACTCGACTCCTACGAGCAGTACTTC CASSNVGLDSYEQYF
. . TRBJ2-1 TRBV7-4 TGTGCCAGCAGTCAGGGGGGCGCAAGCAGTACGGAGGGGCAGTTCTTC CASSQGGASSTEGQFF
TRBD1 many TRBJ1-2 TRBV5-6 TGTGCCAGCAGCTCCGGGACAGGGGGGTATGGCTACACCTTC CASSSGTGGYGYTF
. . TRBJ2-5 TRBV5-5 TGTGCCAGCAGCGTCAACTCCGGGACACAAGAGACCCAGTACTTC CASSVNSGTQETQYF
. once TRBJ1-2 TRBV7-8 TGTGCCAGCAGCTCCGCCCAAGGTGGGGAATGCTACACCTTC CASSSAQGGECYTF
. . TRBJ2-7 TRBV7-2 TGTGCCAGCAGCGTCCCGGGCCTACCCTATGAGCAGTACTTT CASSVPGLPYEQYF
. . TRBJ2-3 TRBV7-9 TGTGCCAGCAGCCTAGTGGAGGGCCCCTCTGGTACGCAGTATTTT CASSLVEGPSGTQYF
TRBD1 . TRBJ1-3 TRBV19 TGTGCCAGTTACCTCGGTGCAGGGGGTAAGAACACCATATATTTT CASYLGAGGKNTIYF
. . TRBJ2-5 TRBV7-6 TGTGCCAGCAGATCTACTCAAGAGACCCAGTACTTC CASRSTQETQYF
. . TRBJ2-3 TRBV7-3 TGTGCCAGCGGGGACGGGGGCACAGATAAGACGTATTTT CASGDGGTDKTYF
TRBD1 . TRBJ2-1 TRBV7-9 TGTGCCAGTAGTATAGCTCTGACAGGGTACAATGAGCAGTTCTTC CASSIALTGYNEQFF
. . TRBJ2-7 TRBV15 TGTGCCACCAGCGTCCGGGGCCTAGCCTATAGGCAGTACTTC CATSVRGLAYRQYF
. once TRBJ1-2 TRBV7-9 TGTGCCAGCAGCTCGAGACACCCCTGCCGTTGTGACCCAACCTTC CASSSRHPCRCDPTF
TRBD1 . TRBJ2-1 TRBV7-3 TGTGCCAGCAGCATAGCTAGGACAGGGTACACTGAAGCGTTCTTC CASSIARTGYTEAFF
TRBD2 once TRBJ2-1 TRBV4-3 TGCGCCAGCAGCCACCCCGGACTAGCGGGGTTCAATGAGCAGTTCTTC CASSHPGLAGFNEQFF
. once TRBJ2-1 TRBV10-3 TGTGCCACTGGCGGGGCCCGGCGCGATGAGCAGTTCTTC CATGGARRDEQFF
. . TRBJ1-1 TRBV20-1 TGCAGTGCTAGCTCGACTAGCGGGAGACGCAAGAACACTGAAGCTTTCTTT CSASSTSGRRKNTEAFF
. . TRBJ2-3 TRBV11-3 TGTGCCAGCAGCTCCCCCTTTGGACATACGCAGTATTTT CASSSPFGHTQYF
TRBD1 . TRBJ2-7 TRBV7-3 TGTGCCAGCAGTTTGCTCGGGGGACAGGGGAGTGACGAGCAGTACTTC CASSLLGGQGSDEQYF
. . TRBJ2-1 TRBV7-3 TGTGCCAGCAGCCCCGGGGTGACGGGTGGACATTTCTTC CASSPGVTGGHFF
TRBD1 . TRBJ1-1 TRBV15 TGTGCCACCAGCATAGACGGGACAGCGAACACTGGAGCTTTCTTT CATSIDGTANTGAFF
TRBD1 . TRBJ1-5 TRBV29-1 TGCAGCGTTAGGACAGGGATTCAGCCCCAGCATTTT CSVRTGIQPQHF
. . TRBJ1-6 TRBV7-2 TGTGCCAGCAGCTTGAGAGAGGGCGGCTATAATTCACACATCCACTTT CASSLREGGYNSHIHF
. once TRBJ2-5 TRBV7-9 TGTGCCAGCAGCTTAGTCCCCGGGGCGCTGGTTTTTGGGTACTTC CASSLVPGALVFGYF
. . TRBJ2-1 TRBV7-9 TGTGCCAGCAGCCAGGGAAGCGGAAGGGGTAACGATGAGCAGTTCTTC CASSQGSGRGNDEQFF
. . TRBJ1-2 TRBV9 TGTGCCAGCAGCGACGGGTCAGATAAGCAGTGTTTTACCTTC CASSDGSDKQCFTF
. . TRBJ2-3 TRBV2 TGTGCCAGCAGCGAAGGGGGACAAAGCACAGATACGCTGTATTTT CASSEGGQSTDTLYF
. . TRBJ2-1 TRBV7-9 TGTGCCAGCAGCTCCCCAGAGACGCAGTATTTTAGCCCACAGTTCTTC CASSSPETQYFSPQFF
. . TRBJ1-5 TRBV7-9 TGTGCCAGCAGCGCAGTAGCAGAGACCCAGCATTTT CASSAVAETQHF
. once TRBJ1-5 TRBV19 TGTGCCACCAGTGACCCGGGACACCTTTCCCAGCCCCAGCATTTT CATSDPGHLSQPQHF
. few TRBJ1-2 TRBV9 TGTGCCAGCGGAGTGGCTGGGAACATTCAGTACTATGGCTACACCTTC CASGVAGNIQYYGYTF
TRBD2 . TRBJ2-5 TRBV7-9 TGTGCCAGCAGCTTAGGGACTAGTACGGGGGAGACCCAGTACTTC CASSLGTSTGETQYF
. . TRBJ2-3 TRBV7-8 TGTGCCAGCAGCGTAGACGGGGAAGGAGATACGCAGTATTTT CASSVDGEGDTQYF
. . TRBJ1-1 TRBV11-3 TGTGCCAGCAGCTTAGTTCTGACCGGGAAGACTGAAGCTTTCTTT CASSLVLTGKTEAFF
TRBD1 . TRBJ2-7 TRBV7-8 TGTGCCAGTAAGCCGGGACAGGGTTCCTACACGCAGTACTTC CASKPGQGSYTQYF
. . TRBJ2-1 TRBV7-2 TGTGCCAGCAGCTCAAGACGGGACAATGAGCAGTTCTTC CASSSRRDNEQFF
TRBD1 . TRBJ2-7 TRBV15 TGTGCCACCGGCAGAGCCGGGACAGGGCCCTACGAGCAGTACTTC CATGRAGTGPYEQYF
. few TRBJ2-7 TRBV7-8 TGTGCCAGCAGCACCACCTACGAGCAGTACTTC CASSTTYEQYF
. many TRBJ2-5 TRBV5-8 TGTGCCAGCAGCTTTGGCAGCGAGCAAGAGACCCAGTACTTC CASSFGSEQETQYF
. . TRBJ2-3 TRBV7-2 TGTGCCAGCAGCTGCAGAGAGGGCGGGATAGATACGCAGTATTTT CASSCREGGIDTQYF
TRBD2 once TRBJ2-5 TRBV20-1 TGCAGTGCTAGAGCCCGGGGGGTCCTTAAAGAGACCCAGTACTTC CSARARGVLKETQYF
TRBD2 . TRBJ2-7 TRBV4-3 TGCGCCAGCAGCCAAGGGTTAGGGAGCGGGGGAGCCTACGAGCAGTACTTC CASSQGLGSGGAYEQYF
. . TRBJ1-4 TRBV7-9 TGTGCCAGCAGCTATGGAGGGACGCGTAATGAAAAACTGTTTTTT CASSYGGTRNEKLFF
TRBD1 . TRBJ2-3 TRBV7-8 TGTGCCAGCAGCTTAGATCGAGACGGGACAGCCCTTTCTTTT CASSLDRDGTALSF